Listed below are T cell receptor beta chains from one sample, sequenced in a study of T cell responses to AZD1222 COVID-19 vaccine. TCRdb's copy holds only in-frame clones and misses some; the assay was immunoSEQ multiplex PCR. The sample shows 95,000 to 100,000 clones, about 90% of them seen only once. This sample comprised peripheral blood, obtained on day 0 of AZD1222 vaccination. Receptors originate from an adult in good health. CDR3s include the opening cysteine and the closing phenylalanine or tryptophan. Each record gives: D gene, V gene, J gene, clone size, CDR3 DNA, CDR3 protein. The D gene is left open where the match is weak. Only part of the rows carry a size: once, few, many, or a class if the clone is expanded.

-,TRBV19,TRBJ2-1,-,TGTGCCAGTAGTACAGATTACAATGAGCAGTTCTTC,CASSTDYNEQFF
-,TRBV4-2,TRBJ2-7,once,TGTGCCAGCAGCCAAGGTAACAGGCTCTACGAGCAGTACTTC,CASSQGNRLYEQYF
-,TRBV5-1,TRBJ1-3,-,TGCGCCAGCAGCGTCCAGGGGATCGGTGGAAACACCATATATTTT,CASSVQGIGGNTIYF
-,TRBV29-1,TRBJ2-7,few,TGCAGCGTGGGCCCAAGCTCCTACGAGCAGTACTTC,CSVGPSSYEQYF
-,TRBV5-1,TRBJ2-3,-,TGCGCCAGCAGCCTACAGACGAGGCTCGGAGATACGCAGTATTTT,CASSLQTRLGDTQYF
TRBD1,TRBV2,TRBJ2-2,-,TGTGCCAGCAGTGATCCACAGGGGCGCGGCGGGGAGCTGTTTTTT,CASSDPQGRGGELFF
-,TRBV6-1,TRBJ2-1,-,TGTGCCAGCGAGGTGGGCAGGGACGGGTCTAAGTTCTTC,CASEVGRDGSKFF
-,TRBV5-1,TRBJ1-1,-,TGCGCCAGCCGGGTGATGGGGCGGGAGACTGAAGCTTTCTTT,CASRVMGRETEAFF
TRBD2,TRBV9,TRBJ2-1,-,TGTGCCAGCAGCCCGGGACTACAGTACAATGAGCAGTTCTTC,CASSPGLQYNEQFF
-,TRBV5-1,TRBJ2-7,-,TGCGCCAGCAGCTTGTTGCAGGCTTCTACAGAGCAGTACTTC,CASSLLQASTEQYF
-,TRBV18,TRBJ1-4,-,TGTGCCAGCTCACCAGACGGAAGTAATGAAAAACTGTTTTTT,CASSPDGSNEKLFF
TRBD1,TRBV7-9,TRBJ2-7,-,TGTGCCAGCAGCCCACCTCCGGGACAGGGTGCGTCGTCCTACGAGCAGTACTTC,CASSPPPGQGASSYEQYF
-,TRBV18,TRBJ1-1,few,TGTGCCAGCTCACCCCGGGGACATACGAACACTGAAGCTTTCTTT,CASSPRGHTNTEAFF
-,TRBV29-1,TRBJ1-2,-,TGCAGCGTTATCTTCGGGGGGCTGATGACTGGTGGCTACACCTTC,CSVIFGGLMTGGYTF
-,TRBV4-1,TRBJ1-1,once,TGCGCCAGCAGCCATTTTCTTGGGGGGTCCACTGAAGCTTTCTTT,CASSHFLGGSTEAFF
-,TRBV6-1,TRBJ1-1,-,TGTGCCAGCAGTGAGGGAGGGGTAGCAGCTTTCTTT,CASSEGGVAAFF
-,TRBV7-8,TRBJ1-5,-,TGTGCCAGCAGCTTCATTCCGTTAGGGTTTAGAGATCAGCCCCAGCATTTT,CASSFIPLGFRDQPQHF
TRBD2,TRBV7-3,TRBJ2-1,-,TGTGCCAGCAGCTTACACCCGGCGGGAGGGTCCAATGAGCAGTTCTTC,CASSLHPAGGSNEQFF
-,TRBV5-1,TRBJ2-3,-,TGCGCCAGCAGCTTGTATGCTAGCACAGATACGCAGTATTTT,CASSLYASTDTQYF
-,TRBV11-2,TRBJ1-5,-,TGTGCCAGCAGCCCAGGGACGGCGGGCAATCAGCCCCAGCATTTT,CASSPGTAGNQPQHF
-,TRBV30,TRBJ2-1,-,TGTGCCTGGGCCGGGACCATTGCTGATGAGCAGTTCTTC,CAWAGTIADEQFF
-,TRBV9,TRBJ2-7,-,TGTGCCAGCAGCGGTGGGCGACATGAGGGGCAATACGAGCAGTACTTC,CASSGGRHEGQYEQYF
-,TRBV5-1,TRBJ2-1,-,TGCGCCAGCAGCTTGGGTTTCAATGAGCAGTTCTTC,CASSLGFNEQFF
-,TRBV19,TRBJ2-3,-,TGTGCCAGTAGTTTACACCTACGCGTCGCGTCAGATACGCAGTATTTT,CASSLHLRVASDTQYF
-,TRBV15,TRBJ2-1,-,TGTGCCACCAGCAGTAAAGCAGAAAGCTACAATGAGCAGTTCTTC,CATSSKAESYNEQFF
-,TRBV5-4,TRBJ2-5,-,TGTGCCAGCAGCCTGCCGCGGTCCGGAGAGACCCAGTACTTC,CASSLPRSGETQYF
-,TRBV9,TRBJ1-4,-,TGTGCCAGCAGCGTAGGGTGGGCTAATGAAAAACTGTTTTTT,CASSVGWANEKLFF
TRBD1,TRBV18,TRBJ1-1,once,TGTGCCAGCTCACGACGTGGGACAGACGTATCGAACACTGAAGCTTTCTTT,CASSRRGTDVSNTEAFF
-,TRBV28,TRBJ1-1,-,TGTGCCAGCACGCGGGAAGCGGTCGCTGAAGCTTTCTTT,CASTREAVAEAFF
-,TRBV28,TRBJ1-5,-,TGTGCCAGTATCGACCGGGGGCGCAATCAGCCCCAGCATTTT,CASIDRGRNQPQHF
-,TRBV10-1,TRBJ1-2,-,TGCAGGATGCCAGCAGGGCAGAAGAAGGATAACTATGGCTACACCTTC,CRMPAGQKKDNYGYTF
-,TRBV30,TRBJ1-2,-,TGTGCCTGGGGGAAAGGTAATGGCTACACCTTC,CAWGKGNGYTF
-,TRBV2,TRBJ1-5,-,TGTGCCAGCAGTGAAACAGATAGCAATCAGCCCCAGCATTTT,CASSETDSNQPQHF
-,TRBV7-9,TRBJ1-1,-,TGTGCCAGCAGCTCCAACAACGACAGACTGAACACTGAAGCTTTCTTT,CASSSNNDRLNTEAFF
TRBD1,TRBV10-3,TRBJ1-2,-,TGTGCCATCAGTTCGCCGGGACAGGGGGCGAATGGCTACACCTTC,CAISSPGQGANGYTF
-,TRBV19,TRBJ2-3,-,TGTGCCAGTAGTATGTACCCTAGCACAGATACGCAGTATTTT,CASSMYPSTDTQYF
TRBD2,TRBV19,TRBJ2-7,-,TGTGCCAGTAGTATAGGAGCGCAGAGACAGGGCGGACTAGCGGGAAGCGAGCAGTACTTC,CASSIGAQRQGGLAGSEQYF
-,TRBV12-5,TRBJ1-6,once,TGTGCTAGTGCCCTGGCGTCGGTTAATTCACCCCTCCACTTT,CASALASVNSPLHF
-,TRBV11-1,TRBJ1-2,-,TGTGCCAGCAGCCGTGACAGTTACGGCTACACCTTC,CASSRDSYGYTF
-,TRBV7-2,TRBJ1-3,-,TGTGCCAGCAGCTTTAATCCCTTCTCTGGAAACACCATATATTTT,CASSFNPFSGNTIYF
TRBD2,TRBV10-2,TRBJ2-3,few,TGCGCCAGCAGTGAGGGAACTAGCGGGAGAGGGGAGACAGATACGCAGTATTTT,CASSEGTSGRGETDTQYF